This T cell receptor (beta chain) is drawn from a study of T cells after somatic rescue of genetic block (dated by TCRdb to the early 2020s). Regarding the complete study: What the study looked at was long-term robustness, specifically in a T-cell system that came about through somatic rescue of a genetic block in T-cell development.

About this clone: Its antigen is still unknown. There are no base qualities to consult, and no much larger clone falls within one base.

The method was the immunoSEQ multiplex PCR assay. The immuneACCESS repertoire file appears here via TCRdb, limited to in-frame rearrangements. These files lack a portion of the clones; in checked studies, under half of the deficit traces to unresolved V genes, and the cause of the others is not known. The sample table shows about 88,000 clones, and approximately 90% are seen once. Roughly 1.7% of the sample belongs to the ten largest clones. The CDR3 runs 17 amino acids, cysteine and phenylalanine included. Only CDR3 DNA is held: 51 bases, read in frame from base 1. At the junction V is shortened by 1 base and J by 6 bases; bases outside the gene matches: 9. CDR1 MGHRA and CDR2 YSYEKL are derived from the germline V gene.

In this chain, TRBV4-1 is recombined with TRBJ2-2; TRBD2 agrees with 9 junctional bases. This TCR was recovered from a woman aged 18-29 years. The sequenced material came from peripheral blood mononuclear cells (PBMCs). The bases read TGCGCCAGCAGCCAAGTCCTAGCGGGAAGGGGGGCCGGGGAGCTGTTTTTT. Translated, it gives CASSQVLAGRGAGELFF.